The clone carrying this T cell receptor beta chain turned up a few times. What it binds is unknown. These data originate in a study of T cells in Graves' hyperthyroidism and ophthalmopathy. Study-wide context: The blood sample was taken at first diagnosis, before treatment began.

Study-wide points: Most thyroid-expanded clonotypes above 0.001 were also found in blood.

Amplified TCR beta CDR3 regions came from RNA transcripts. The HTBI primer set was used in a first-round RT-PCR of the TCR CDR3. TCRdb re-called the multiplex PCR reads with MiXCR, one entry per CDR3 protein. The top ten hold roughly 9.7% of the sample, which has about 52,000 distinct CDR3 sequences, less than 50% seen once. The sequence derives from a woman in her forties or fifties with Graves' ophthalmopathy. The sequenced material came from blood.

This CDR3 is CASSPYPWDSEKGEQYF. The CDR3 coding sequence is TGTGCCAGCAGCCCCTACCCCTGGGACAGCGAAAAGGGCGAGCAGTACTTC. The rearrangement uses TRBV7-2 and TRBJ2-7; 7 bases are shared with TRBD1. This CDR3 region has 17 residues. V shed 5 bases, J shed 6 bases, and the junction held 19 bases outside the gene matches. Germline values: CDR1 SGHTA, CDR2 FQGNSA. Full variable domain (missing parts from reference TRBV7-2 and TRBJ2-7): GAGVSQSPSNKVTEKGKDVELRCDPISGHTALYWYRQSLGQGLEFLIYFQGNSAPDKSGLPSDRFSAERTGGSVSTLTIQRTQQEDSAVYLCASSPYPWDSEKGEQYFGPGTRLTVT.